The 19 T cell receptor beta chains below come from one sample, sequenced in a study of T cells in Graves' hyperthyroidism and ophthalmopathy. Amplified regions were TCR beta CDR3 sequences from RNA transcripts. The HTBI primer set was used in a first-round RT-PCR of the TCR CDR3. TCRdb ran MiXCR on the multiplex PCR reads and lists one entry per CDR3 protein. The sample lists about 360,000 distinct CDR3 sequences; 20% to 25% were seen once. The specimen sequenced was blood. These receptors all stem from a man in his forties or fifties with Graves' hyperthyroidism.

Only one count was recorded for this clonotype. This sequence joins TRBV24-1 and TRBJ1-5; D possibly corresponds to TRBD1 (5 bases). This CDR3 has 14 residues. Per the germline V gene, CDR1 is KGHDR and CDR2 is SFDVKD. V gave up 6 bases and J gave up 7 bases, with 15 bases separating them. CDR3 DNA sequence: TGTGCCACCAGTCGGGGGGGAGGGGAGCAGCCCCAGCATTTT. Protein product: CATSRGGGEQPQHF.

The chain recombines TRBV5-1 with TRBJ2-2; D possibly corresponds to TRBD1 (5 bases). Trimming shortened V by 4 bases and J by 0 bases, and 10 bases separated the two germline ends. Per germline, CDR1 SGHRS and CDR2 YFSETQ. The CDR3 contains 15 residues. The CDR3 spells CASSPDRSNTGELFF. CDR3 in DNA: TGCGCCAGCAGCCCCGACAGATCGAACACCGGGGAGCTGTTTTTT.

The V and J genes are TRBV3-1 and TRBJ2-3; D is unresolved. Germline values: CDR1 LGHDT, CDR2 YNNKEL (reference sequence). CDR3 length: 12 amino acids. Trimming pared 3 bases from V and 4 bases from J, leaving 5 bases between. The CDR3 protein is CASSHLPDTQYF. CDR3 sequence (DNA): TGTGCCAGCAGCCACCTCCCAGATACGCAGTATTTT.

J is TRBJ2-2 and V is TRBV6-6, with D uncertain. CDR1 MNHNY and CDR2 SVGAGI come from the germline V gene (reference sequence). The ends were cut back, 2 bases at V and 2 bases at J, with 6 bases in the middle. The length of the CDR3 is 14 residues. The CDR3 protein is CASSYLDNTGELFF. The CDR3 nucleotides read TGTGCCAGCAGTTACCTCGATAACACCGGGGAGCTGTTTTTT.

Turning to this clonotype: Compared with germline, one end of the junction differs, possibly owing to a read error. V gene TRBV3-1 combines with J gene TRBJ2-1, with D uncertain. Germline CDR1 LGHDT, CDR2 YNNKEL (reference sequence). The CDR3 totals 12 residues. The CDR3 nucleotides are TGTGCCAGCAGCCAAGTCAGGAATGGGCAGTTCTTC. Its protein product is CASSQVRNGQFF.

This clonotype has a count of ten or more. J is TRBJ2-1 and V is TRBV3-1, with TRBD2 matching 11 bases. This CDR3 has 17 amino acids. Germline V gene data show CDR1 as LGHDT and CDR2 as YNNKEL (reference sequence). The ends lost 2 bases at V and 8 bases at J; junction bases unmatched: 11. The DNA of the CDR3 is TGTGCCAGCAGCCAAAAAGGCGGACTAGCGGGCCCCCATGAGCAGTTCTTC. Protein sequence: CASSQKGGLAGPHEQFF.

This clonotype was found many times. The chain couples TRBV5-1 to TRBJ2-1; TRBD1 agrees at 10 bases. CDR1 and CDR2 from the germline V gene are SGHRS and YFSETQ. There are 16 residues in the CDR3. With V trimmed by 1 base and J by 4 bases, 5 bases remained unmatched. This CDR3 is CASSLYGTGEYNEQFF. The CDR3 nucleotides read TGCGCCAGCAGCTTGTATGGGACAGGGGAGTACAATGAGCAGTTCTTC.

This clonotype was seen a handful of times. The chain combines TRBV20-1 with TRBJ1-1, with unresolved D. Trimming stripped 0 bases from V and 4 bases from J, with 9 bases between. The CDR3 sequence is 13 residues long. Per germline, CDR1 DFQATT and CDR2 SNEGSKA (reference sequence). The CDR3 coding sequence is TGCAGTGCTAGAGATATGGGGAGCACTGAAGCTTTCTTT. Protein: CSARDMGSTEAFF.

Only a few counts were recorded for this clonotype. This sequence joins TRBV7-9 and TRBJ2-1, with 9 bases that match TRBD2. Germline CDR1 and CDR2: SEHNR and FQNEAQ (reference sequence). CDR3 size: 15 residues. J gave up 5 bases and V 6 bases, and 8 bases lay outside the gene matches. Written as DNA, the CDR3 is TGTGCCAGCAGAAAAAGTAGCGGGAGTAACAATGAGCAGTTCTTC. It is translated as CASRKSSGSNNEQFF.

This clonotype showed up many times. CDR3 residues: CSASSLDNFYNEQFF. The CDR3 DNA follows: TGCAGTGCTAGTAGTCTAGACAATTTCTACAATGAGCAGTTCTTC. The chain uses TRBV20-1 and TRBJ2-1; D gene ambiguous. CDR3 length: 15 amino acids. Germline CDR1 and CDR2: DFQATT and SNEGSKA (reference sequence). V shed 3 bases and J shed 3 bases, with 15 bases lying between them.

This chain joins TRBV5-6 and TRBJ1-2, with D maybe TRBD1 (6 bases). The V gene's germline CDR1 is SGHDT and CDR2 YYEEEE. V gave up 0 bases and J gave up 8 bases, with 14 bases separating them. This CDR3 has 14 amino acids. CDR3 sequence reads: CASSLEGGARGYTF. The CDR3 coding sequence is TGTGCCAGCAGCTTGGAAGGGGGGGCAAGGGGCTACACCTTC. Filled out from reference TRBV5-6 and TRBJ1-2, the complete variable domain reads DAGVTQSPTHLIKTRGQQVTLRCSPKSGHDTVSWYQQALGQGPQFIFQYYEEEERQRGNFPDRFSGHQFPNYSSELNVNALLLGDSALYLCASSLEGGARGYTFGSGTRLTVV.

About this clonotype: A much bigger clone sits one base away, suggesting this may be a read error. This is likely a read error, given that the CDR3 carries no conserved phenylalanine or tryptophan at its end. The J gene is TRBJ1-2, the V gene TRBV6-2 or TRBV6-3; no definite D call. The CDR3 contains 13 residues. The V gene's germline CDR1 is MNHEY and CDR2 SVGEGT. The V end lost 0 bases, the J end lost 6 bases, and 8 bases lay between the germline ends. The CDR3 DNA reads TGTGCCAGCAGTTACTCAAGGATTGATGGCTACACCCTC. Its translation: CASSYSRIDGYTL.

J is TRBJ2-1 and V is TRBV12-5; D might be TRBD2 (6 bases). V lost 5 bases to trimming and J lost 4 bases, with 12 bases between them. CDR1 and CDR2 from the germline V gene are LGHNT and FRNRAP. CDR3 length equals 14 residues. The CDR3 bases are TGTGCTAGTGGTCCCGGACTAACGTACAATGAGCAGTTCTTC. Its translation: CASGPGLTYNEQFF.

Points on this clonotype: The germline gene is not matched at one end of the junction; a read error may be the cause. In DNA form, the CDR3 reads TGCGGTGCTAGAGTGGCTAGCGGACAATCGGCCCAGTACTTC. It is translated as CGARVASGQSAQYF. This chain connects TRBV20-1 to TRBJ2-5, with 7 bases that match TRBD2. CDR3 length equals 14 residues. Germline CDR1 reads DFQATT; CDR2 reads SNEGSKA (reference sequence).

There are many counts of this clonotype. This chain joins TRBV12-5 and TRBJ1-1, with unresolved D. V was trimmed by 4 bases and J by 0 bases, leaving 6 bases between them. From germline, CDR1 is LGHNT and CDR2 FRNRAP. This CDR3 contains 13 residues. CDR3 in amino acids: CASGSTLNTEAFF. The CDR3 DNA sequence: TGTGCTAGTGGTTCCACGTTGAACACTGAAGCTTTCTTT.

This clonotype was seen more than once but under ten times. This chain links TRBV20-1 with TRBJ2-1, with 10 bases identical to TRBD2. The trim removed 6 bases at V and 3 bases at J, leaving 17 bases unmatched. CDR3 size: 18 residues. Germline V CDR1 and CDR2: DFQATT, SNEGSKA (reference sequence). In nucleotides, the CDR3 is TGCAGTGCAAATATCCCGGGACTAGCGCGCCACAACTACAATGAGCAGTTCTTC. Its translation: CSANIPGLARHNYNEQFF.

Many counts were recorded for this clonotype. The V gene is TRBV28, the J gene TRBJ2-4; D call uncertain. The CDR3 is made up of 12 amino acids. Germline-derived CDR1 and CDR2 are MDHEN and SYDVKM. Trimming shortened V by 3 bases and J by 10 bases, and 10 bases separated the two germline ends. The CDR3 loop is CASSFRTTIQYF. CDR3 sequence (DNA): TGTGCCAGCAGTTTTAGGACCACAATTCAGTACTTC.

V and J are TRBV5-1 and TRBJ1-1, with TRBD1 matching over 7 bases. The V gene end was trimmed by 0 bases and the J gene end by 6 bases; junction bases not matched to a gene: 5. This CDR3 spans 14 amino acids. Per the germline V gene, CDR1 is SGHRS and CDR2 is YFSETQ. CDR3 in DNA: TGCGCCAGCAGCTTGGATAGGGGGCTCCCTGAAGCTTTCTTT. It encodes CASSLDRGLPEAFF.

This clonotype was seen a few times. DNA for the CDR3: TGTGCCAGCAGCCCCGTGGCGGCTGGATATGGCTACACCTTC. It yields the protein CASSPVAAGYGYTF. The chain is built from TRBV6-2 or TRBV6-3 and TRBJ1-2; D is uncertain. The CDR3 runs to 14 residues. V was pared by 6 bases and J by 5 bases, with 16 bases between. The germline V gene encodes CDR1 MNHEY and CDR2 SVGEGT.